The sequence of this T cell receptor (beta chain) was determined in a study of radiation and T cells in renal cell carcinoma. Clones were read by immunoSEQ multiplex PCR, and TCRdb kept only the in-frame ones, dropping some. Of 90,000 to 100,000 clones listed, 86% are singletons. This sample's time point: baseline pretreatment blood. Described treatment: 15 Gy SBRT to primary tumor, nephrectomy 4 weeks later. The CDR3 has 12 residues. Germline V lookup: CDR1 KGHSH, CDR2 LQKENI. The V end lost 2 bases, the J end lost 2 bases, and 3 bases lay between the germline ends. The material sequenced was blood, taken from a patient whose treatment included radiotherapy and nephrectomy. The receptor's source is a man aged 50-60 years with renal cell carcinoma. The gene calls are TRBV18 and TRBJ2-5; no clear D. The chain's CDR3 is CASSPAQETQYF. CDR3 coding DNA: TGTGCCAGCTCACCAGCTCAAGAGACCCAGTACTTC.